This TCR beta chain was captured by sequencing in a study of Ad26.COV2.S vaccination and SARS-CoV-2 variants (TCRdb year 2021). Regarding the study in general: Vaccine-arm donors came from COV1001, a multicentre, randomized, double-blind, placebo-controlled phase I-IIa trial of Ad26.COV2.S in healthy adults. Ad26.COV2.S was administered intramuscularly at a dose of 5x10^10 or 1x10^11 viral particles, either as one shot or as two shots given 56 days apart. TCRbeta repertoire sequencing served as the tool for gauging how specific and how broad the SARS-CoV-2-reactive T cell receptors were following Ad26.COV2.S vaccination. The TCR-sequenced set comprised about 32 samples: approximately 19 Ad26.COV2.S vaccine recipients, 5 placebo recipients and 8 SARS-CoV-2 convalescent individuals. Participants in the trial were split at random into five groups of five each, receiving low-dose or high-dose Ad26.COV2.S once or twice, or else placebo on both occasions. Blinding of investigators to trial group allocation was maintained during experiments and outcome assessment. Summary of the overall study and its limitations: After vaccination, spike-specific CD8+ and CD4+ T cell responses were reported to show substantial breadth. The authors noted that total T cell responses may have been underestimated by the TCR breadth and depth analyses. Spike-specific TCR breadth was higher in Ad26.COV2.S recipients than in placebo recipients (P = 0.0014). The study lacked the statistical power to compare responses across vaccine doses or regimens. Vaccine and placebo recipients had comparable non-spike TCR breadth, which fits with the vaccine containing only spike.

In the case of this clone: What this receptor recognizes is not known. Base qualities are not at hand, and no much larger clone is one base apart.

CDR3 length: 13 amino acids, cysteine to phenylalanine. Only CDR3 DNA remains: 39 bases, in frame from the first base. The junction shows trimming of 5 bases on V and 8 bases on J, and the gene matches do not reach 5 bases of it. The germline V gene yields MDHEN for CDR1 and SYDVKM for CDR2. The immunoSEQ Assay was the method used to sequence TCRbeta CDR3 regions. After extraction, genomic DNA underwent amplification by bias-controlled multiplex PCR, followed by high-throughput sequencing. In the authors' own workflow: Collapsing and filtering of sequences were performed to quantify the absolute abundance of each unique TCRbeta CDR3 region. Usable DNA was measured by amplifying reference genes present in all nucleated cells, and TCRbeta template counts were normalized to that usable DNA to estimate T cell fraction. Repertoire TCRs were annotated as SARS-CoV-2-specific by exact matching of V gene, CDR3 amino acid sequence and J gene to a known reactive TCR set. MIRA supplied the reference SARS-CoV-2 TCR set, which was filtered for enrichment in COVID-19-positive ImmuneCODE repertoires so that public or cross-reactive TCRs were removed. Based on the MIRA antigens, annotated TCRs were further analysed at the level of specific ORF or position within ORF. Depth was the summed frequency of annotated unique rearrangements, while breadth was defined as annotated unique rearrangements over total unique productive rearrangements. Two-sided Wilcoxon rank-sum tests were applied when comparing TCR breadth between groups. Here the immuneACCESS table is served through TCRdb, limited to in-frame sequences with V and J called. Missing clones are a known gap in these copies; in checked studies unresolved V genes cover under half, and the rest lacks a known reason. The DNA gave D and trimming, while V, J and clone size come from that table. This sample lists 510,000 or so clones; roughly 89% were detected once. The ten largest clones take up about 13% of the sample.

According to the study, the label for this sample's treatment or condition signals: approximately 18 received Ad26.COV2.S at low or high dose, single or two shots; five or six received placebo; per-sample allocation not given. For vaccine and placebo recipients, repertoires were sequenced using samples collected on day 63 after the first injection. In Cohort 1b, some 25 adults aged 18-55 years were enrolled at a single site in Boston, USA, between 29 July and 7 August 2020. Ad26.COV2.S was a replication-incompetent adenovirus type 26 vector that expressed a prefusion-stabilized SARS-CoV-2 spike protein derived from the original Wuhan strain.

The chain employs TRBV28 and TRBJ1-2; 10 of the junction bases match TRBD1. The sequencing here drew on peripheral blood, taken in a trial of Ad26.COV2.S vaccine versus placebo. This sequence originates from a person aged 18-65 years who received the Ad26.COV2.S COVID-19 vaccine or a placebo. For the CDR3, the sequence is CASSVGTGDGYTF. The base sequence is TGTGCCAGCAGTGTGGGGACAGGGGACGGCTACACCTTC.